This T cell receptor beta chain was profiled in a study of prognosis after radiotherapy for stage I lung cancer. Overall study context: Patients were approximately 13 men and 6 or 7 women aged about 53 to 95, median approximately 71 years. Distant metastases struck a handful of patients a median of roughly 7 months after radiotherapy; approximately 14 showed no significant progression.

Peripheral blood samples of about 6.3 milliliters were drawn at each of two time points. Regarding this clonotype: The junction departs from germline at one end; a sequencing error may be responsible.

Amplification of TCR beta CDR3 from genomic DNA used two-round multiplex PCR. Primers (each specific to one TRBV or TRBJ gene) were used in first-round PCR. One entry per CDR3 protein, called by TCRdb with MiXCR from the multiplex PCR reads. The top ten clones hold roughly a third of a sample with some 17,000 distinct CDR3 sequences, 25% to 30% of them seen once. Germline V lookup: CDR1 ENHRY, CDR2 SYGVKD. This CDR3 contains 17 residues. This sequence joins TRBV10-3 and TRBJ2-1, with 14 bases that match TRBD2. The sample here was PBMCs, taken before or after stereotactic body radiation therapy (not recorded which). The clonotype was recovered from a donor older than 45 with non-small cell lung cancer. CDR3 in DNA: TGTGCCATCCGTGACAGGGACGGGACTAGCGGGAGTAATGAGCAGTTCTTC. Residues: CAIRDRDGTSGSNEQFF.